The 5 T cell receptor beta chains below all came from one sample that was sequenced in a study of blood T cell repertoires in COVID-19. Assay used: immunoSEQ multiplex PCR; TCRdb lists only in-frame clones, some missing. Of some 270,000 clones detected, roughly 85% appear once; the ten largest clones hold about 9.3%. Sequenced material: PBMCs or T cells enriched from blood (not recorded which). These receptors were obtained from a woman aged 50 to 60 with acute COVID-19.

The chain has TRBV12-5 and TRBJ1-5; 9 positions match TRBD1. V shed 0 bases and J 7 bases; nucleotides not matched to a gene: 10. This CDR3 region has 17 residues. From germline, CDR1 is LGHNT and CDR2 FRNRAP. CDR3 coding DNA: TGTGCTAGTGGTTTGGTCACTGGGACAGGGCAAGGGCAGCCCCAGCATTTT. This codes for CASGLVTGTGQGQPQHF.

This clone was seen more than once but under ten times. The chain carries TRBV5-1 and TRBJ1-1; D gene ambiguous. Germline CDR1 SGHRS, CDR2 YFSETQ. V lost 4 bases to trimming and J lost 2 bases, with 9 bases between them. The CDR3 sequence is 13 residues long. The CDR3 DNA sequence: TGCGCCAGCAGCAAACAGATCAACACTGAAGCTTTCTTT. This gives the protein CASSKQINTEAFF.

The gene calls are TRBV7-9 and TRBJ1-1; D gene uncertain. Germline-derived CDR1 and CDR2 are SEHNR and FQNEAQ (reference sequence). Trimming pared 7 bases from V and 1 base from J, leaving 13 bases between. The CDR3 has 14 residues. In nucleotides, the CDR3 is TGTGCCAGCACCCTCCCGGGAGGGAACACTGAAGCTTTCTTT. It is translated as CASTLPGGNTEAFF.

The chain couples TRBV7-2 to TRBJ1-2, with D hard to call. CDR3 size: 14 residues. V lost 4 bases and J lost 7, with 16 bases in between. Germline V gene lookup returns CDR1 SGHTA and CDR2 FQGNSA. The CDR3 reads CASSSEGGLGGYTF. CDR3 DNA sequence: TGTGCCAGCAGCTCAGAGGGAGGCTTAGGTGGCTACACCTTC.

The chain employs TRBV21-1 and TRBJ2-1; TRBD2 is the table's D call and was not checked against the DNA. TRBV21-1 is marked as a pseudogene. The CDR3 is 17 amino acids. CDR3 sequence reads: CASSKEQTSGRENEQFF. CDR3 bases: TGTGCCAGCAGCAAAGAGCAGACTAGCGGCAGGGAGAATGAGCAGTTCTTC.